The T cell receptor (beta chain) under discussion was sequenced for a study of T cells in Graves' hyperthyroidism and ophthalmopathy. The study, taken as a whole, reports: Most clonotypes expanded in the thyroid (above 0.001) were also present in blood. Ophthalmopathy was separated from stable hyperthyroidism by a 13 V-J model.

What was amplified from RNA transcripts were TCR beta CDR3 regions. HTBI primers were employed in a first-round RT-PCR of the TCR CDR3. MiXCR, run by TCRdb on the multiplex PCR reads, gives a single entry per CDR3 protein. There are 600,000 or so distinct CDR3 sequences in the sample; about 16% occur only once, and 3.8% lies in the top ten. Diagnostic assessment was based on clinical symptoms, serum thyroxine and TRAb, thyroid ultrasound and orbital computed tomography. Details on this clonotype: Its specificity is unknown.

The TCR was taken from a woman aged 25 to 39 with Graves' hyperthyroidism. Material for sequencing was blood.

The CDR3 bases are TGTGCCAGCAGTGAAAGGGTTTATCAGCCCCAGCATTTT. It is translated as CASSERVYQPQHF. This rearrangement joins TRBV2 to TRBJ1-5; D unresolved. Per germline, CDR1 SNHLY and CDR2 FYNNEI. Trimming took 2 bases from V and 5 from J, leaving 7 bases between them. The CDR3 runs to 13 residues.